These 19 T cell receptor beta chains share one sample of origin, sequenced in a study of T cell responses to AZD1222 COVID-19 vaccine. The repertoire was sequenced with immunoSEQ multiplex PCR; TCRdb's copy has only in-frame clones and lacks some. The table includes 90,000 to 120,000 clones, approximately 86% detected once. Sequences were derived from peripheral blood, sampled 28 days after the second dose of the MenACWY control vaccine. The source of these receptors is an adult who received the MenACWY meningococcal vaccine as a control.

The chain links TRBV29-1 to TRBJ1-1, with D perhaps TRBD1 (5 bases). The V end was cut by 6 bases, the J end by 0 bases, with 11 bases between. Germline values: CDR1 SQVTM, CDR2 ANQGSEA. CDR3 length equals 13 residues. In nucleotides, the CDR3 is TGCAGCGTGGCACCGGGGGTGAACACTGAAGCTTTCTTT. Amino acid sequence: CSVAPGVNTEAFF.

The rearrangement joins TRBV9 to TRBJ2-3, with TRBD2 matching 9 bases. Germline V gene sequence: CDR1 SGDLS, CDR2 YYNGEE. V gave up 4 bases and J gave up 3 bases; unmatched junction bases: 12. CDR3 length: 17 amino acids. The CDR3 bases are TGTGCCAGCAGCACGAGGGGCAGGACTAGCGTGACAGATACGCAGTATTTT. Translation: CASSTRGRTSVTDTQYF.

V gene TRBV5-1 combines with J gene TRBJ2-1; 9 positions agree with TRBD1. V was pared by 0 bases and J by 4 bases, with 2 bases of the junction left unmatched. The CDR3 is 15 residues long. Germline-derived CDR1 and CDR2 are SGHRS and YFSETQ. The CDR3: CASSLGDRAYNEQFF. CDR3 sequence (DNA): TGCGCCAGCAGCTTGGGGGACAGGGCGTACAATGAGCAGTTCTTC.

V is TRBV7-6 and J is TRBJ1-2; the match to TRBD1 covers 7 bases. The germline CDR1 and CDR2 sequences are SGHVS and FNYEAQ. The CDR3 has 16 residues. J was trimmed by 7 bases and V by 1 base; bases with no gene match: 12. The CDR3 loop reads CASSLGTEGGASGYTF. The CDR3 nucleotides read TGTGCCAGCAGCTTAGGAACCGAAGGGGGCGCCTCTGGCTACACCTTC.

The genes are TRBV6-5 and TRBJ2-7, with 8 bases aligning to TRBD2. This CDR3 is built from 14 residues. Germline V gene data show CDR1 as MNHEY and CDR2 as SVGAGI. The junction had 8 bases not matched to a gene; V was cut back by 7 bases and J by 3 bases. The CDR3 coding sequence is TGTGCCAGCACGACCCCGGCGGGGGGCTACGAGCAGTACTTC. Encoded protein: CASTTPAGGYEQYF.

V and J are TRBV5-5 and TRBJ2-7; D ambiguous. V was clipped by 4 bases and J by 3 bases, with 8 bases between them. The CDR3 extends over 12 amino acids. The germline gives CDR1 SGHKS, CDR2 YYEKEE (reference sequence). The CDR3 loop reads CASSPLGYEQYF. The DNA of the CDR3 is TGTGCCAGCAGCCCCTTGGGCTACGAGCAGTACTTC.

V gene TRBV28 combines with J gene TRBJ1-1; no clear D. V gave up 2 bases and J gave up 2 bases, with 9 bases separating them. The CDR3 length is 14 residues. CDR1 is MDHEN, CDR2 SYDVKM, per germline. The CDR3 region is CASSLISENTEAFF. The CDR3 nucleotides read TGTGCCAGCAGTTTAATATCGGAAAACACTGAAGCTTTCTTT.

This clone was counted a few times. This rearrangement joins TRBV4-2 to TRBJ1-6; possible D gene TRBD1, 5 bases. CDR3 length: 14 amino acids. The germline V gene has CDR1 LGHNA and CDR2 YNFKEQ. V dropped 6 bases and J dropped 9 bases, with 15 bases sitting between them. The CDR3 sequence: CASREGPRGSPLHF. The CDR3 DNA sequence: TGTGCCAGCAGAGAGGGACCCCGTGGTTCACCCCTCCACTTT.

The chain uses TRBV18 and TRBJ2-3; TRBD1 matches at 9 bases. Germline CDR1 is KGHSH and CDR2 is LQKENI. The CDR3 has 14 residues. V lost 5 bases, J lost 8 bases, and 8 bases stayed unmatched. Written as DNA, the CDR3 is TGTGCCAGCTCAGCCGGGACAGGGTTCGTTACGCAGTATTTT. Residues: CASSAGTGFVTQYF.

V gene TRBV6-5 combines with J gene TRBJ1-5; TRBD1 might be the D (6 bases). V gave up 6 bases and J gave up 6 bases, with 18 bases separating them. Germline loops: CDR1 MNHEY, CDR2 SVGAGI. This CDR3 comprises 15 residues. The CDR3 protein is CASSLGLGGGQPQHF. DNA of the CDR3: TGTGCCAGCAGCCTGGGACTTGGGGGCGGTCAGCCCCAGCATTTT.

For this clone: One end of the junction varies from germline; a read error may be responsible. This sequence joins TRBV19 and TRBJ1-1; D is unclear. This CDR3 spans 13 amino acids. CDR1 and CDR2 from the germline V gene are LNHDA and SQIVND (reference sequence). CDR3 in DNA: TGTGCGAGTAAGGTCAACAGGAACACTGAAGCTTTCTTT. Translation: CASKVNRNTEAFF. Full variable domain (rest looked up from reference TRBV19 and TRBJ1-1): DGGITQSPKYLFRKEGQNVTLSCEQNLNHDAMYWYRQDPGQGLRLIYYSQIVNDFQKGDIAEGYSVSREKKESFPLTVTSAQKNPTAFYLCASKVNRNTEAFFGQGTRLTVV.

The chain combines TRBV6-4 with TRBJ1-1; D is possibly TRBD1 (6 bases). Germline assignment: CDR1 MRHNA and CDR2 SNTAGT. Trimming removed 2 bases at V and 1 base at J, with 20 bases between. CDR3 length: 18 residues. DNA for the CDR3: TGTGCCAGCAGTGACCCTATGACAACAGGGTTTGAGAACACTGAAGCTTTCTTT. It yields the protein CASSDPMTTGFENTEAFF.

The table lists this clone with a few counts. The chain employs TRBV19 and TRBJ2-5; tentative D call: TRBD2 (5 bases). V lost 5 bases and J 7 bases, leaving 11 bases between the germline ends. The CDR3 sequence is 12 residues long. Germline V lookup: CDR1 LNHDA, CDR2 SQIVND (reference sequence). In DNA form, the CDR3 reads TGTGCCAGTAGTCGCGGAGGAGGGACCCAGTACTTC. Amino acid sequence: CASSRGGGTQYF.

CDR3 DNA sequence: TGTGCCAGCAGCTTAGCGAAGTTGGGGAGTCGTGGCAATCAGCCCCAGCATTTT. Residues: CASSLAKLGSRGNQPQHF. V and J are TRBV7-9 and TRBJ1-5; no firm D call. Germline lookup yields CDR1 SEHNR and CDR2 FQNEAQ (reference sequence). With 0 bases removed from V and 2 bases from J, the gap between germline ends came to 17 bases. This CDR3 region has 18 residues.

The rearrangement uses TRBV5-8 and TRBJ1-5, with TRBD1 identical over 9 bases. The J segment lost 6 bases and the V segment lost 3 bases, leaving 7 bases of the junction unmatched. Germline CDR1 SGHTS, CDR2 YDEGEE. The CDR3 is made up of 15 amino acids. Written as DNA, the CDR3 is TGTGCCAGCAGCTCGGACAGGGGCGCGGGTCAGCCCCAGCATTTT. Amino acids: CASSSDRGAGQPQHF.

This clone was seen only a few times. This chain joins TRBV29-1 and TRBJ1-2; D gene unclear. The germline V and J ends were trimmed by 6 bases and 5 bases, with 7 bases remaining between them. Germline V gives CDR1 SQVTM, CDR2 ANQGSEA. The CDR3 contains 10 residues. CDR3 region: CSVEKYGYTF. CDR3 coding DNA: TGCAGCGTAGAAAAATATGGCTACACCTTC. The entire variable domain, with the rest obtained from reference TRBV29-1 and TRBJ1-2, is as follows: SAVISQKPSRDICQRGTSLTIQCQVDSQVTMMFWYRQQPGQSLTLIATANQGSEATYESGFVIDKFPISRPNLTFSTLTVSNMSPEDSSIYLCSVEKYGYTFGSGTRLTVV.

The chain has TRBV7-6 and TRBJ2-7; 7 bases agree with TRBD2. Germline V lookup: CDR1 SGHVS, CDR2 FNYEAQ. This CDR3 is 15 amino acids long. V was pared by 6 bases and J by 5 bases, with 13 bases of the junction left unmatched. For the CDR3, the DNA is TGTGCCAGCAGGGATGTGGGAGGGGCAGGAGACGAGCAGTACTTC. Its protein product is CASRDVGGAGDEQYF. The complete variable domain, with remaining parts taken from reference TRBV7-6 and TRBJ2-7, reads GAGVSQSPRYKVTKRGQDVALRCDPISGHVSLYWYRQALGQGPEFLTYFNYEAQQDKSGLPNDRFSAERPEGSISTLTIQRTEQRDSAMYRCASRDVGGAGDEQYFGPGTRLTVT.

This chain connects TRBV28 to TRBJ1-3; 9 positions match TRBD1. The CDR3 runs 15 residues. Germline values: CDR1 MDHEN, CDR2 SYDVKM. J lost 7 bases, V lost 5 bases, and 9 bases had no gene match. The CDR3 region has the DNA TGTGCCAGCAGTCCGTGGGACAGGGAGAGGAACACCATATATTTT. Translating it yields CASSPWDRERNTIYF.

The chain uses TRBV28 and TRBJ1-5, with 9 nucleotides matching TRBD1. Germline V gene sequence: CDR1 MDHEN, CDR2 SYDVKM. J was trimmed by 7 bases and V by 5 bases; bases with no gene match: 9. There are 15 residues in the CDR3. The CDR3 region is CASSPTGGSGQPQHF. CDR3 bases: TGTGCCAGCAGTCCCACAGGGGGCTCCGGGCAGCCCCAGCATTTT.